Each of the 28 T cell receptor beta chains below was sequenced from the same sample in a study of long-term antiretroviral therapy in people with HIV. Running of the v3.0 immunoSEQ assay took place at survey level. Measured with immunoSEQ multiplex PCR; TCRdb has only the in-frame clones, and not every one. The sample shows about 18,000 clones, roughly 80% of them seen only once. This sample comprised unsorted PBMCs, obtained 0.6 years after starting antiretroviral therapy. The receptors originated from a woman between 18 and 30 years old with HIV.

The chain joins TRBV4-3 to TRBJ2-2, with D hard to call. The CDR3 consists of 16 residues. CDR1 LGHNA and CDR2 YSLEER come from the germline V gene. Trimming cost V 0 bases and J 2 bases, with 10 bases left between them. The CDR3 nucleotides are TGCGCCAGCAGCCAAGAGCCCGGACCTAACACCGGGGAGCTGTTTTTT. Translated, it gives CASSQEPGPNTGELFF.

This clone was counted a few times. The CDR3 protein is CASSLNWDEQYF. The CDR3 DNA reads as TGTGCCAGCAGCTTAAACTGGGACGAGCAGTACTTC. The chain joins TRBV7-9 to TRBJ2-7; D remains ambiguous. This CDR3 spans 12 amino acids. The germline CDR1 and CDR2 sequences are SEHNR and FQNEAQ (reference sequence). V lost 2 bases and J lost 5, with 7 bases in between.

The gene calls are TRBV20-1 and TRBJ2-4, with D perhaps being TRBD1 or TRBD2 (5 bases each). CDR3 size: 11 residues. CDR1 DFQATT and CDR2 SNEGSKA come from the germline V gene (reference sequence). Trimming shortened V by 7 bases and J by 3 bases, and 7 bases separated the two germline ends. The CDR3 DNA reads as TGCAGTGGGGACGGCAAAAACATTCAGTACTTC. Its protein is CSGDGKNIQYF.

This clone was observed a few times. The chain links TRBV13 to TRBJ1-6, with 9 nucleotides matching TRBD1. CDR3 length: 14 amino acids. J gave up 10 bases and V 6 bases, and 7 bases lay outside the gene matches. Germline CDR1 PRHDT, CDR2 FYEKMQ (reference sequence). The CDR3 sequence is CASRGTGRKSPLHF. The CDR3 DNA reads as TGTGCCAGCAGGGGGACAGGGAGAAAGTCACCCCTCCACTTT.

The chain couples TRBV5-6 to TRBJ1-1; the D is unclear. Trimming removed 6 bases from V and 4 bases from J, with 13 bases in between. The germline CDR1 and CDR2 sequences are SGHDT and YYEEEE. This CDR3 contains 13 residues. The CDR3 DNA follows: TGTGCCAGCACCCCTCGGGGTAGCACTGAAGCTTTCTTT. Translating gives CASTPRGSTEAFF.

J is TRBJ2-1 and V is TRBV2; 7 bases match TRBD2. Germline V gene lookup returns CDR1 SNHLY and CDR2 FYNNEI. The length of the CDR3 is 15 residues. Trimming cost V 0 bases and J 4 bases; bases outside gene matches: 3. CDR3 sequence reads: CASSEALAPYNEQFF. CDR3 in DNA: TGTGCCAGCAGTGAAGCACTAGCGCCATACAATGAGCAGTTCTTC.

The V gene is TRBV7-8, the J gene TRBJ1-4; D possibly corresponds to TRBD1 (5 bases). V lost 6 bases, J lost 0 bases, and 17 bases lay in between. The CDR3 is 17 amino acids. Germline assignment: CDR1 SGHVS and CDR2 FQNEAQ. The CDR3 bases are TGTGCCAGCAGACCCAGTAGGGGCGGACCAACTAATGAAAAACTGTTTTTT. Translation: CASRPSRGGPTNEKLFF.

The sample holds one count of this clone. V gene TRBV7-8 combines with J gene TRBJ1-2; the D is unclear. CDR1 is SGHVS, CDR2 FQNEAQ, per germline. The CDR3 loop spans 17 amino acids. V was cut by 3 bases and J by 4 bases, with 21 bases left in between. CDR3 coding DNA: TGTGCCAGCAGCTTGTTACGCTTTAATATATCTCCCTATGGCTACACCTTC. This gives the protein CASSLLRFNISPYGYTF.

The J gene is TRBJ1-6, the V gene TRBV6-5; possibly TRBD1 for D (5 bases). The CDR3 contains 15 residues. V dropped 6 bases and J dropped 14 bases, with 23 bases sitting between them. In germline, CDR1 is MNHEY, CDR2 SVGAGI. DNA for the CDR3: TGTGCCAGCAGCAACGCAGGACACCCGGGGATAACCCTCCACTTT. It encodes CASSNAGHPGITLHF.

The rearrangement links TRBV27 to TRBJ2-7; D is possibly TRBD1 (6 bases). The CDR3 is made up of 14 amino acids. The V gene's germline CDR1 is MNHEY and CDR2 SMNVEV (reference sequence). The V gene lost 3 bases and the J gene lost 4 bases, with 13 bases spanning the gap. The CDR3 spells CASSFRGNVYEQYF. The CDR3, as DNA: TGTGCCAGCAGTTTCAGGGGTAACGTTTACGAGCAGTACTTC.

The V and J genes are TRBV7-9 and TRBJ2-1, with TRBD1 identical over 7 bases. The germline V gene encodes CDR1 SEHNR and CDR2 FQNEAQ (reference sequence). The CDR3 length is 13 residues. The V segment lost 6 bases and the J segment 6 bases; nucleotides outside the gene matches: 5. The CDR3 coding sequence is TGTGCCAGCAGTGACAGGGCCCCCAATGAGCAGTTCTTC. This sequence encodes CASSDRAPNEQFF.

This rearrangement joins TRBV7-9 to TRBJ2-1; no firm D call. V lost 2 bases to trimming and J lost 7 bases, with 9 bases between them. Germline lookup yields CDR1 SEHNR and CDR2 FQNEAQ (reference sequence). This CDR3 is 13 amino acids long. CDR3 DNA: TGTGCCAGCAGCTTATTGGGGTCTAATGAGCAGTTCTTC. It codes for CASSLLGSNEQFF.

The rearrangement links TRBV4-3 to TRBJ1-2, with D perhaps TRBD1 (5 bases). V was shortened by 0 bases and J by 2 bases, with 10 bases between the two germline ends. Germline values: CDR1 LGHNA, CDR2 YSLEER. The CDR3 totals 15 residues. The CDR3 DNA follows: TGCGCCAGCAGCCAAGATGGCAGGGCAAACTATGGCTACACCTTC. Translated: CASSQDGRANYGYTF.

The CDR3 reads CASSSFGTKAFF. CDR3 nucleotide sequence: TGTGCCAGTAGTAGCTTCGGGACCAAAGCTTTCTTT. V and J are TRBV19 and TRBJ1-1; perhaps TRBD1 as D (5 bases). From germline, CDR1 is LNHDA and CDR2 SQIVND (reference sequence). The CDR3 has 12 amino acids. V lost 4 bases and J 9 bases, leaving 12 bases between the germline ends.

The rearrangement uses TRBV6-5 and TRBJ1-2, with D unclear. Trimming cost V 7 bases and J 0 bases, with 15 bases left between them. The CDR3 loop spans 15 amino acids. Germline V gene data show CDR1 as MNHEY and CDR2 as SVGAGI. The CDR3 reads CASTSVQHSNYGYTF. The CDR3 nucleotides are TGTGCCAGCACCTCGGTTCAGCATTCTAACTATGGCTACACCTTC.

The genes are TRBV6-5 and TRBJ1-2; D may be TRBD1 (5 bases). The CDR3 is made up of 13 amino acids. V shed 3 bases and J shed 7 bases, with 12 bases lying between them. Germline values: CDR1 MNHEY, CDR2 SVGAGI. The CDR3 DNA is TGTGCCAGCAGTTATCGGCAGGGCCGTGGCTACACCTTC. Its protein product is CASSYRQGRGYTF.

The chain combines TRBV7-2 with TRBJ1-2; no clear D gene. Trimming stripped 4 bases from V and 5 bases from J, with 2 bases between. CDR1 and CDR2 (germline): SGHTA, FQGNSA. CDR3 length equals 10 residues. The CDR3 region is CASSSYGYTF. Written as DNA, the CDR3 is TGTGCCAGCAGCTCGTATGGCTACACCTTC. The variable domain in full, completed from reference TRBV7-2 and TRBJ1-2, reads GAGVSQSPSNKVTEKGKDVELRCDPISGHTALYWYRQSLGQGLEFLIYFQGNSAPDKSGLPSDRFSAERTGGSVSTLTIQRTQQEDSAVYLCASSSYGYTFGSGTRLTVV.

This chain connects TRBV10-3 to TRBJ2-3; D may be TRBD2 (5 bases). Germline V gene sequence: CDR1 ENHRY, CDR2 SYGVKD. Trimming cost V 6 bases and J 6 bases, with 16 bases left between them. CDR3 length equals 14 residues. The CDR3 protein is CAIREDSQGDTQYF. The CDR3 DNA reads TGTGCCATCAGGGAGGACTCGCAAGGTGATACGCAGTATTTT.

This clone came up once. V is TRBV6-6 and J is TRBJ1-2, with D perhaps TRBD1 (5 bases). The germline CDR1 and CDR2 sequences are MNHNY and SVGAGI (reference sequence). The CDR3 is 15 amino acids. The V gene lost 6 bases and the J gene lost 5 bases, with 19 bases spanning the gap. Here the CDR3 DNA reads TGTGCCAGCAGCCCGAGCGGGGGGGAGGGGTATGGCTACACCTTC. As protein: CASSPSGGEGYGYTF.

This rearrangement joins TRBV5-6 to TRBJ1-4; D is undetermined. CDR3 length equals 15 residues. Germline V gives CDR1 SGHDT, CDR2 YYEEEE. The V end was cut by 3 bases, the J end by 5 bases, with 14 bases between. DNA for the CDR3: TGTGCCAGCAGCTCCCTGGGAGGACTGAATGAAAAACTGTTTTTT. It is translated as CASSSLGGLNEKLFF.

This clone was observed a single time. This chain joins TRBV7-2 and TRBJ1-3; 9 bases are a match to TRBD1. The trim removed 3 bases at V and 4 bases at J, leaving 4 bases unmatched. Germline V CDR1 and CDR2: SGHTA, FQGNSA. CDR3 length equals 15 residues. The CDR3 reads CASSLDRGSGNTIYF. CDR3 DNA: TGTGCCAGCAGCTTGGACAGGGGATCCGGAAACACCATATATTTT.

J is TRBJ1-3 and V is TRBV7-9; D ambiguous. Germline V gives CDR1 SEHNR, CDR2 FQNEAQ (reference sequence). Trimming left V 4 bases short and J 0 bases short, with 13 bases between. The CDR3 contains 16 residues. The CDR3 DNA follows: TGTGCCAGCAGCTACTACAAGGCCCTCTCTGGAAACACCATATATTTT. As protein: CASSYYKALSGNTIYF.

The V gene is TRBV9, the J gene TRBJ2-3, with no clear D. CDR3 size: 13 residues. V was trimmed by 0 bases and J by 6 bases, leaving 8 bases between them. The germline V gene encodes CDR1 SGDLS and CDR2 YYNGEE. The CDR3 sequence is CASSVGDGDTQYF. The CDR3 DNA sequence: TGTGCCAGCAGCGTAGGGGATGGGGATACGCAGTATTTT.

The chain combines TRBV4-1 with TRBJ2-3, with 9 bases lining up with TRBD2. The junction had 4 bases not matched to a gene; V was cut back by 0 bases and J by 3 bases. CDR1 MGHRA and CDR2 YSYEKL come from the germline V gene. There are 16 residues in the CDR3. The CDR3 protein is CASSQEGLAGTDTQYF. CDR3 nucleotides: TGCGCCAGCAGCCAAGAAGGGCTAGCGGGAACAGATACGCAGTATTTT.

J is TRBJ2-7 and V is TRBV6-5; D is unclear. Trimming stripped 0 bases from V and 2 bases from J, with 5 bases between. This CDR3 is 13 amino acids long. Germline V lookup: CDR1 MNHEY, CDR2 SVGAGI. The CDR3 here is CASSYSYPYEQYF. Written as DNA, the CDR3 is TGTGCCAGCAGTTACTCTTATCCCTACGAGCAGTACTTC.

The CDR3 bases are TGCGCCAGCAGCCAAGTCGGTAGCGGGGGGTGGCAAGAGACCCAGTACTTC. The encoded protein is CASSQVGSGGWQETQYF. The chain joins TRBV4-3 to TRBJ2-5, with 10 bases identical to TRBD2. With 1 base clipped from V and 2 bases from J, the junction kept 7 bases outside the gene matches. This CDR3 has 17 residues. Germline loops: CDR1 LGHNA, CDR2 YSLEER.

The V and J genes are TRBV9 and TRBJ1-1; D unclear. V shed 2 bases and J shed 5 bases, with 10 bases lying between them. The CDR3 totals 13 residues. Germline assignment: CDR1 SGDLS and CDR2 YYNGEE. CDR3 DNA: TGTGCCAGCAGCGTCCAGGACGGAACTGAAGCTTTCTTT. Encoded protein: CASSVQDGTEAFF.

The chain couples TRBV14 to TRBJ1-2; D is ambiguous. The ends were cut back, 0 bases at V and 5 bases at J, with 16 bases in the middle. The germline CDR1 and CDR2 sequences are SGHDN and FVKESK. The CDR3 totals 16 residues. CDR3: CASSQDIEAAEYGYTF. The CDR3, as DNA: TGTGCCAGCAGCCAAGATATCGAGGCGGCCGAGTATGGCTACACCTTC.